This T cell receptor beta chain was profiled in a study of T cells in Graves' hyperthyroidism and ophthalmopathy. In the case of this clonotype: Its target is not known.

Template material for amplifying TCR beta CDR3 regions consisted of RNA transcripts. HTBI primers drove first-round RT-PCR of the TCR CDR3. TCRdb re-called the multiplex PCR reads through MiXCR, storing one row per CDR3 protein. The sample has 500,000 to 700,000 distinct CDR3 sequences; approximately 15% are singletons. Notes on the study in general: Stable hyperthyroidism was told apart from ophthalmopathy by a model built on 13 V-J features.

This CDR3 contains 16 residues. Germline lookup yields CDR1 DFQATT and CDR2 SNEGSKA (reference sequence). Losses at the gene ends were 0 bases for V and 2 bases for J; bases not matched to a gene: 3. Input material: blood. This chain joins TRBV20-1 and TRBJ2-4, with 11 bases lining up with TRBD2. This receptor was obtained from a woman younger than 30 with Graves' hyperthyroidism. The CDR3 protein is CSARDPSGGTKNIQYF. CDR3 DNA sequence: TGCAGTGCTAGAGATCCTAGCGGGGGGACCAAAAACATTCAGTACTTC.